The 20 T cell receptor beta chains below come from one sample, sequenced in a study of radiotherapy plus CTLA-4 blockade in lung cancer. Generated by immunoSEQ multiplex PCR, the TCRdb table keeps only in-frame clones and is missing some. This sample has fewer than 65,000 clones, with 84% found just once. The sequencing used peripheral blood, collected from a patient treated with radiotherapy plus ipilimumab. Receptors originate from a human donor with non-small cell lung cancer whose response to radiotherapy plus ipilimumab could not be evaluated.

The V gene is TRBV6-6, the J gene TRBJ1-1, with D possibly matching TRBD1 (6 bases). This CDR3 comprises 16 residues. Trimming stripped 0 bases from V and 9 bases from J, with 20 bases between. CDR1 and CDR2 (germline): MNHNY, SVGAGI (reference sequence). CDR3 nucleotides: TGTGCCAGCAGTTACTCGACATATGGGGGCCGCTTACAAGCTTTCTTT. Amino acid sequence: CASSYSTYGGRLQAFF.

The chain is built from TRBV15 and TRBJ2-7; 8 nucleotides line up with TRBD1. The germline V gene encodes CDR1 LNHNV and CDR2 YYDKDF (reference sequence). Trimming at V came to 2 bases and at J to 4 bases, leaving 7 bases not matched to a gene. The CDR3 is 15 residues long. CDR3 bases: TGTGCCACCAGCAGACGACAGGGGTCGTTGTACGAGCAGTACTTC. It codes for CATSRRQGSLYEQYF.

The V and J genes are TRBV19 and TRBJ1-4; TRBD1 might be the D (6 bases). The CDR3 is 16 amino acids. V was clipped by 6 bases and J by 7 bases, with 21 bases between them. Germline V gives CDR1 LNHDA, CDR2 SQIVND (reference sequence). This CDR3 is CASRRSGGQWGEKLFF. The CDR3 nucleotides are TGTGCCAGTAGAAGATCCGGGGGGCAGTGGGGTGAAAAACTGTTTTTT. Drawing the rest from reference TRBV19 and TRBJ1-4, the complete variable domain is DGGITQSPKYLFRKEGQNVTLSCEQNLNHDAMYWYRQDPGQGLRLIYYSQIVNDFQKGDIAEGYSVSREKKESFPLTVTSAQKNPTAFYLCASRRSGGQWGEKLFFGSGTQLSVL.

V usage is TRBV30 and J usage is TRBJ1-1; TRBD1 matches at 8 bases. V dropped 5 bases and J dropped 3; count of bases not matched to a gene: 5. The CDR3 runs 13 residues. Germline CDR1 and CDR2: GTSNPN and SVGIG (reference sequence). The CDR3 coding sequence is TGTGCCTGGCGGACAGGGTTTTACACTGAAGCTTTCTTT. Protein sequence: CAWRTGFYTEAFF.

This rearrangement joins TRBV9 to TRBJ2-1; 8 nucleotides agree with TRBD2. This CDR3 region has 15 residues. The junction had 3 bases not matched to a gene; V was cut back by 2 bases and J by 2 bases. Germline CDR1 SGDLS, CDR2 YYNGEE. The CDR3 sequence is CASSVSGMPYNEQFF. In nucleotides, the CDR3 is TGTGCCAGCAGCGTTAGCGGGATGCCCTACAATGAGCAGTTCTTC.

This clone showed up just once. This chain links TRBV7-9 with TRBJ2-5, with 7 bases that match TRBD2. The ends lost 5 bases at V and 1 base at J; junction bases unmatched: 10. Germline V gene lookup returns CDR1 SEHNR and CDR2 FQNEAQ (reference sequence). This CDR3 is built from 16 residues. In nucleotides, the CDR3 is TGTGCCAGCAGCCGTTTGTCGGGAGGAACCCAAGAGACCCAGTACTTC. It is translated as CASSRLSGGTQETQYF.

This clone showed up just a few times. This chain joins TRBV28 and TRBJ2-3; D possibly corresponds to TRBD2 (6 bases). The CDR3 runs to 14 residues. CDR1 and CDR2 (germline): MDHEN, SYDVKM. V lost 11 bases and J lost 2, with 17 bases in between. CDR3 DNA sequence: TGTGCCTCGCTCGGGGGAGGAGTCACAGATACGCAGTATTTT. This translates into CASLGGGVTDTQYF.

This clone appeared a single time. The gene calls are TRBV18 and TRBJ2-5; TRBD2 aligns across 7 bases. The CDR3 loop spans 17 amino acids. V gave up 5 bases and J gave up 4 bases; unmatched junction bases: 16. Germline lookup yields CDR1 KGHSH and CDR2 LQKENI. The CDR3 here is CASSARAGGEAAETQYF. In DNA, the CDR3 is TGTGCCAGCTCAGCCAGGGCTGGGGGGGAAGCGGCAGAGACCCAGTACTTC.

The chain employs TRBV28 and TRBJ1-5, with D perhaps matching TRBD1 (6 bases). V dropped 6 bases and J dropped 0 bases, with 18 bases sitting between them. The length of the CDR3 is 17 residues. CDR1 is MDHEN, CDR2 SYDVKM, per germline. DNA for the CDR3: TGTGCCAGCAGGATAAACAGGGAGGGGGATAGCAATCAGCCCCAGCATTTT. Its translation is CASRINREGDSNQPQHF.

The chain combines TRBV6-5 with TRBJ2-7; 8 nucleotides agree with TRBD1. CDR3 length: 14 amino acids. J lost 2 bases, V lost 2 bases, and 2 bases had no gene match. Germline CDR1 MNHEY, CDR2 SVGAGI. Here the CDR3 reads CASSYVTGAYEQYF. CDR3 bases: TGTGCCAGCAGTTACGTGACAGGGGCCTACGAGCAGTACTTC.

The chain employs TRBV5-1 and TRBJ1-2, with D possibly matching TRBD1 (6 bases). The germline gives CDR1 SGHRS, CDR2 YFSETQ. The CDR3 runs 14 residues. V lost 5 bases and J lost 2, with 13 bases in between. The CDR3, as DNA: TGCGCCAGCAGTTACACCGGACAGAACTATGGCTACACCTTC. Translation gives CASSYTGQNYGYTF.

The chain joins TRBV7-9 to TRBJ1-2, with D possibly being TRBD1 (6 bases). Germline V CDR1 and CDR2: SEHNR, FQNEAQ (reference sequence). The CDR3 sequence is 15 residues long. Trimming removed 3 bases from V and 1 base from J, with 12 bases in between. The CDR3 DNA is TGTGCCAGCAGCTTTCCGGACAGATATAACTATGGCTACACCTTC. Translated: CASSFPDRYNYGYTF.

The chain recombines TRBV29-1 with TRBJ2-2, with 13 bases that match TRBD2. CDR3 size: 16 residues. Trimming removed 0 bases from V and 6 bases from J; junction bases left unmatched: 4. CDR1 and CDR2 (germline): SQVTM, ANQGSEA. The CDR3 sequence is CSVEETSGRGAGELFF. The CDR3 DNA sequence: TGCAGCGTTGAAGAAACTAGCGGGAGGGGGGCCGGGGAGCTGTTTTTT.

The chain is built from TRBV10-3 and TRBJ1-2; D remains unclear. This CDR3 region has 17 residues. CDR1 is ENHRY and CDR2 is SYGVKD in the germline V gene. V lost 5 bases and J 6 bases, leaving 25 bases between the germline ends. DNA of the CDR3: TGTGCCATCAGTAACCTGGGAGTGGGAGTCACGACCGATGGCTACACCTTC. It yields the protein CAISNLGVGVTTDGYTF.

The V call is TRBV19, the J call TRBJ1-5; 8 bases map to TRBD1. J lost 1 base, V lost 8 bases, and 16 bases had no gene match. There are 18 residues in the CDR3. CDR1 is LNHDA and CDR2 is SQIVND in the germline V gene (reference sequence). The CDR3 protein is CASRRNDRGVQSNQPQHF. DNA for the CDR3: TGTGCCAGTCGCCGAAATGACAGGGGAGTGCAAAGCAATCAGCCCCAGCATTTT.

The CDR3 region is CASSAGGLVNEKLFF. CDR3 DNA: TGTGCCAGCAGCGCCGGGGGTCTAGTTAATGAAAAACTGTTTTTT. The chain is built from TRBV7-2 and TRBJ1-4, with a tentative D call TRBD1 (5 bases). V was clipped by 5 bases and J by 4 bases, with 14 bases between them. CDR1 is SGHTA, CDR2 FQGNSA, per germline. The CDR3 sequence is 15 residues long.

The chain uses TRBV7-2 and TRBJ1-2, with a tentative D call TRBD1 (5 bases). In germline, CDR1 is SGHTA, CDR2 FQGNSA. The V end was cut by 4 bases, the J end by 4 bases, with 16 bases between. The length of the CDR3 is 15 residues. CDR3 DNA: TGTGCCAGCAGCTACGACACGGGACTTGCCTATGGCTACACCTTC. It specifies CASSYDTGLAYGYTF.

The chain joins TRBV18 to TRBJ1-2; tentatively, D is TRBD1 (5 bases). This CDR3 region has 16 residues. Deletions cut 2 bases from V and 0 bases from J, with 13 bases between. Germline V CDR1 and CDR2: KGHSH, LQKENI. This chain's CDR3 is CASSPYVDTANYGYTF. Here the CDR3 DNA reads TGTGCCAGCTCACCATATGTGGACACAGCTAACTATGGCTACACCTTC.

With respect to this clone: Compared with germline, one end of the junction differs, possibly owing to a read error. The chain has TRBV18 and TRBJ2-7; TRBD1 agrees at 9 bases. The CDR3 loop spans 14 amino acids. CDR1 and CDR2 (germline): KGHSH, LQKENI. The CDR3 region has the DNA TGTGCCGGCTCACCCCCGTGGGACAGGGACGAGCAGTACTTC. This translates into CAGSPPWDRDEQYF.

This chain's CDR3 is CASAQGSPYEQYF. As DNA, the CDR3 is TGTGCCAGTGCCCAGGGATCCCCCTACGAGCAGTACTTC. This chain joins TRBV19 and TRBJ2-7, with a weak D call TRBD1 (5 bases). Germline CDR1 is LNHDA and CDR2 is SQIVND (reference sequence). Trimming shortened V by 8 bases and J by 2 bases, and 13 bases separated the two germline ends. The length of the CDR3 is 13 residues. The whole variable domain, remainder taken from reference TRBV19 and TRBJ2-7, is DGGITQSPKYLFRKEGQNVTLSCEQNLNHDAMYWYRQDPGQGLRLIYYSQIVNDFQKGDIAEGYSVSREKKESFPLTVTSAQKNPTAFYLCASAQGSPYEQYFGPGTRLTVT.